In its sample, the clone carrying this T cell receptor (beta chain) was seen a few times. Its antigen remains unknown. The sample is drawn from a study of a mutant IDH1 vaccine in newly diagnosed glioma. About the study: Eight vaccinations were given in weeks 1, 3, 5, 7, 11, 15, 19 and 23. Most had both radiotherapy and temozolomide beforehand; others had only one. Study outcomes and limitations: In 80% to 95% of patients, immune responses induced by the vaccine occurred.

V was pared by 4 bases and J by 0 bases, with 10 bases between. Germline CDR1 and CDR2: SGDLS and YYNGEE. The CDR3 is 14 residues long. Indicated time point: week 5, during vaccination. Vaccine doses each comprised 300 ug of mutant IDH1 20-mer peptide, with topical imiquimod. Clones were read by immunoSEQ multiplex PCR, and TCRdb kept only the in-frame ones, dropping some. The sample shows over 45,000 clones, about 86% of them seen only once. This receptor was taken from a woman aged 45 to 65 with glioma. Sample: PBMCs, taken from a glioma patient whose treatment included an IDH1 peptide vaccine. J is TRBJ1-1 and V is TRBV9; D is uncertain. CDR3 in amino acids: CASSPRALNTEAFF. The CDR3 DNA sequence: TGTGCCAGCAGCCCACGGGCCTTGAACACTGAAGCTTTCTTT.